This TCR beta chain was found in a study of shared clonotypes between healthy human individuals. Measured with immunoSEQ multiplex PCR; TCRdb has only the in-frame clones, and not every one. The sample has 520,000 or so clones, 70% to 80% seen once. The sample consisted of PBMCs. This sequence was found in a middle-aged woman in good health. Some clones in this sample may be carry-over from other donors' samples.

The CDR3 loop reads CASGPERAYEQYF. The CDR3 coding sequence is TGCGCCAGCGGGCCGGAGAGGGCTTACGAGCAGTACTTC. The chain carries TRBV5-1 and TRBJ2-7; tentative D call: TRBD2 (5 bases). The CDR3 spans 13 residues. Trimming pared 7 bases from V and 4 bases from J, leaving 15 bases between. The germline gives CDR1 SGHRS, CDR2 YFSETQ.